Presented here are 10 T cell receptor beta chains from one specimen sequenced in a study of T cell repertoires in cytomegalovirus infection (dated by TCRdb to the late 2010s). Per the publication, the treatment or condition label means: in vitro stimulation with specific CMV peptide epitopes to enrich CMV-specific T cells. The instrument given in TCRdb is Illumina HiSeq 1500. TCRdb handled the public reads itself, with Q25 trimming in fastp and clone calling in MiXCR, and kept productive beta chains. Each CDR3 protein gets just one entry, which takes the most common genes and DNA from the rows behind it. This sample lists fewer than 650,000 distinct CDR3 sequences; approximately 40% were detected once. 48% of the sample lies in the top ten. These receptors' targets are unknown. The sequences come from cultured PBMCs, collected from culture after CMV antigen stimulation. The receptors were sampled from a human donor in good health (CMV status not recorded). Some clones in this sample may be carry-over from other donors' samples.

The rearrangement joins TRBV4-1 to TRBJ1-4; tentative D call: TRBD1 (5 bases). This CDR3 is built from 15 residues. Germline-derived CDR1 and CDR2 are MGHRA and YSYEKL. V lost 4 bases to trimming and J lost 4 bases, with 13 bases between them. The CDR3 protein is CASSPRGADNEKLFF. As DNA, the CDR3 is TGCGCCAGCAGCCCCCGGGGCGCCGATAATGAAAAACTGTTTTTT.

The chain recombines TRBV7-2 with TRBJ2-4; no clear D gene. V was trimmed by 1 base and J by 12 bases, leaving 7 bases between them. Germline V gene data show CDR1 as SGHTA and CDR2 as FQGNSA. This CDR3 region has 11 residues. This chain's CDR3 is CASSLDGRQYF. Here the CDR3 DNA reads TGTGCCAGCAGCTTAGACGGTCGTCAGTACTTC.

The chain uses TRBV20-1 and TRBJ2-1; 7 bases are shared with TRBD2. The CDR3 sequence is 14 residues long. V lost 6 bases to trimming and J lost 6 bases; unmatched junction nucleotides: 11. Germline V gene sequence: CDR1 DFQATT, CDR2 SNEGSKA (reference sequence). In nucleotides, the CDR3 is TGCAGTGCGACTAGGGTGTGGGAGGGCAATGAGCAGTTCTTC. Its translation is CSATRVWEGNEQFF.

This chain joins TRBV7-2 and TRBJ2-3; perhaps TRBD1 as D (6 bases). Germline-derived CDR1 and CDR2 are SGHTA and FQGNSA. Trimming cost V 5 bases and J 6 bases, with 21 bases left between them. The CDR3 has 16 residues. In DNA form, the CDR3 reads TGTGCCAGCAGCCGGCTCCCGGGGACATCACACGATACGCAGTATTTT. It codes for CASSRLPGTSHDTQYF.

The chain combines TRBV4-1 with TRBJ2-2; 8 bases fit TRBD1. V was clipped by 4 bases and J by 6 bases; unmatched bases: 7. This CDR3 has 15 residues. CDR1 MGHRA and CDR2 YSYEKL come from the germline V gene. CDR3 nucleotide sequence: TGCGCCAGCAGCCGACGACAGGGGAATGCCGGGGAGCTGTTTTTT. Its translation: CASSRRQGNAGELFF.

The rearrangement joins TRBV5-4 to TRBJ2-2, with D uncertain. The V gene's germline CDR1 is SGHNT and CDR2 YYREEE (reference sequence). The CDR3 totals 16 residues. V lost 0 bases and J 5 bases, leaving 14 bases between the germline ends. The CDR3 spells CASSLEWARSTGELFF. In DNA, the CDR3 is TGTGCCAGCAGCTTGGAATGGGCCCGAAGTACCGGGGAGCTGTTTTTT.

CDR3 nucleotide sequence: TGTGCCAGCAGTCCAGTAGGGTCCGGGCAGCCCCAGCATTTT. This encodes CASSPVGSGQPQHF. The chain has TRBV12-3 or TRBV12-4 and TRBJ1-5; D unresolved. Between the trimmed V and J ends, which lost 5 bases and 7 bases, there was a span of 15 bases. The CDR3 loop spans 14 amino acids.

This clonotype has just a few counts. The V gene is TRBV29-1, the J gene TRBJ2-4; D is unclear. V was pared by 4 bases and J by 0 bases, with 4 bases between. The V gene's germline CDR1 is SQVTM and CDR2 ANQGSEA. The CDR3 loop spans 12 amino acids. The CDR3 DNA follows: TGCAGCGTTGGGTTAGCCAAAAACATTCAGTACTTC. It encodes CSVGLAKNIQYF.

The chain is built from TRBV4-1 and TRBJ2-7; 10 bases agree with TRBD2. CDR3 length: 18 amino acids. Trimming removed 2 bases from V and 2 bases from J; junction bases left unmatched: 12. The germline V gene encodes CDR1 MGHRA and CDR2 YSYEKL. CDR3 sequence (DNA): TGCGCCAGCAGCCAACCGACCTCGACTAGCGGGCGAACCTACGAGCAGTACTTC. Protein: CASSQPTSTSGRTYEQYF.

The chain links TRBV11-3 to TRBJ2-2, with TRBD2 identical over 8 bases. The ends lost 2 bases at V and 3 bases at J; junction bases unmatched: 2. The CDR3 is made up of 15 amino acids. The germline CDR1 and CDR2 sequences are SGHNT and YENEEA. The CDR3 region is CASSLNGGDTGELFF. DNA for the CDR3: TGTGCCAGCAGCTTAAACGGGGGGGACACCGGGGAGCTGTTTTTT.